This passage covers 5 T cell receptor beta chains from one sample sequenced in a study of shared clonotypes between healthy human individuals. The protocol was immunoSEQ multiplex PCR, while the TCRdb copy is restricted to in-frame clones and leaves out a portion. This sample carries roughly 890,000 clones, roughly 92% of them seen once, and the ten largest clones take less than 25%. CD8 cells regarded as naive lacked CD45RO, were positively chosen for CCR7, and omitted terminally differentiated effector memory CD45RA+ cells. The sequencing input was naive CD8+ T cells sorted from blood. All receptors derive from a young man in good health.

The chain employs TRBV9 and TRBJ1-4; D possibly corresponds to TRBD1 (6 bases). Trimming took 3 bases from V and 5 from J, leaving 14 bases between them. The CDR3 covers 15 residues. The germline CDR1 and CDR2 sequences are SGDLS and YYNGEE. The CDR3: CASSARQGRNEKLFF. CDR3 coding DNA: TGTGCCAGCAGCGCCCGCCAGGGGAGGAATGAAAAACTGTTTTTT.

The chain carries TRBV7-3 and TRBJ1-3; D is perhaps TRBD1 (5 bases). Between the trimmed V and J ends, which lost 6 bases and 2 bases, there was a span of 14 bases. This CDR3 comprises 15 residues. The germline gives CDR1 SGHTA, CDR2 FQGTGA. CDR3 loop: CASSYRGGTGNTIYF. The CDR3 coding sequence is TGTGCCAGCAGTTATAGGGGAGGTACTGGAAACACCATATATTTT. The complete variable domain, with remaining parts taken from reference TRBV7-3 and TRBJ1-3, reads GAGVSQTPSNKVTEKGKYVELRCDPISGHTALYWYRQSLGQGPEFLIYFQGTGAADDSGLPNDRFFAVRPEGSVSTLKIQRTERGDSAVYLCASSYRGGTGNTIYFGEGSWLTVV.

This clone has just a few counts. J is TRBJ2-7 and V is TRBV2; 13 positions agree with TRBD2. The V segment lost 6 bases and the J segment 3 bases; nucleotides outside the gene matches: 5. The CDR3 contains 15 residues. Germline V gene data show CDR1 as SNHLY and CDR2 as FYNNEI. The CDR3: CASRSGTSGNYEQYF. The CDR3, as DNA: TGTGCCAGCAGGTCCGGGACTAGCGGGAACTACGAGCAGTACTTC.

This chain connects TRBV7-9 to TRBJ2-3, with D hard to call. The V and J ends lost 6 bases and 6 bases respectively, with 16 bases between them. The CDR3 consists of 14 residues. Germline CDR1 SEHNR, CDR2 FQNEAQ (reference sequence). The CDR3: CASSTGHRTDTQYF. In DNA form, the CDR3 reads TGTGCCAGCAGTACCGGCCATAGAACGGATACGCAGTATTTT.

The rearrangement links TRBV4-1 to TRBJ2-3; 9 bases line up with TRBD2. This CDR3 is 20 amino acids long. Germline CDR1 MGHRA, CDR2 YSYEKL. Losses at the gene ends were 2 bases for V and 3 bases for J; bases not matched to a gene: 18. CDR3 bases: TGCGCCAGCAGCCAATTTGTTAGCGGGAGCTTTAAAACTGATACAGATACGCAGTATTTT. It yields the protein CASSQFVSGSFKTDTDTQYF.